This TCR beta chain was sequenced for a study of blood T cell repertoires in COVID-19. Study in general: Samples representing acute and convalescent COVID-19 were sourced from the United States, Italy and Spain.

Generated by immunoSEQ multiplex PCR, the TCRdb table keeps only in-frame clones and is missing some. The sample includes about 73,000 clones, about 83% of them seen just once. V lost 5 bases and J lost 4, with 9 bases in between. Germline V gene lookup returns CDR1 PRHDT and CDR2 FYEKMQ (reference sequence). CDR3 length: 13 amino acids. The chain links TRBV13 to TRBJ1-3; D may be TRBD1 (5 bases). The sample consisted of peripheral blood. The TCR was taken from a woman between 55 and 75 years old with acute or convalescent COVID-19. This CDR3 reads CASSTRTGNTIYF. DNA of the CDR3: TGTGCCAGCAGCACGCGGACAGGAAACACCATATATTTT. The full variable domain, its missing parts supplied by reference TRBV13 and TRBJ1-3, is AAGVIQSPRHLIKEKRETATLKCYPIPRHDTVYWYQQGPGQDPQFLISFYEKMQSDKGSIPDRFSAQQFSDYHSELNMSSLELGDSALYFCASSTRTGNTIYFGEGSWLTVV.